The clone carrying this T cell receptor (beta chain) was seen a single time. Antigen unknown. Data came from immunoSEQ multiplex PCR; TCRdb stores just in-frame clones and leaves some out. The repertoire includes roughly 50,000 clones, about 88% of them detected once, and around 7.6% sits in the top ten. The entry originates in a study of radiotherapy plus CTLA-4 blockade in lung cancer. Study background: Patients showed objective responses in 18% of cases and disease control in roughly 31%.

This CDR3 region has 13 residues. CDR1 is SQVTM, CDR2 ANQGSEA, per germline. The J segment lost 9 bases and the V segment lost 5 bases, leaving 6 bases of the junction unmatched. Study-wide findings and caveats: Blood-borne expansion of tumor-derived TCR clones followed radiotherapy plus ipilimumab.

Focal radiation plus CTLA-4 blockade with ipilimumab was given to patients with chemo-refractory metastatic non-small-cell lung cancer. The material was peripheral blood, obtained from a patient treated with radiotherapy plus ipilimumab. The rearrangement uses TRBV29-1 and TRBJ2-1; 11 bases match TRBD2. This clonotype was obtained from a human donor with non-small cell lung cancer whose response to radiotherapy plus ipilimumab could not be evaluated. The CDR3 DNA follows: TGCAGCGTTATAGCGGGAGGGCCTTTTGAGCAGTTCTTC. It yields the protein CSVIAGGPFEQFF.